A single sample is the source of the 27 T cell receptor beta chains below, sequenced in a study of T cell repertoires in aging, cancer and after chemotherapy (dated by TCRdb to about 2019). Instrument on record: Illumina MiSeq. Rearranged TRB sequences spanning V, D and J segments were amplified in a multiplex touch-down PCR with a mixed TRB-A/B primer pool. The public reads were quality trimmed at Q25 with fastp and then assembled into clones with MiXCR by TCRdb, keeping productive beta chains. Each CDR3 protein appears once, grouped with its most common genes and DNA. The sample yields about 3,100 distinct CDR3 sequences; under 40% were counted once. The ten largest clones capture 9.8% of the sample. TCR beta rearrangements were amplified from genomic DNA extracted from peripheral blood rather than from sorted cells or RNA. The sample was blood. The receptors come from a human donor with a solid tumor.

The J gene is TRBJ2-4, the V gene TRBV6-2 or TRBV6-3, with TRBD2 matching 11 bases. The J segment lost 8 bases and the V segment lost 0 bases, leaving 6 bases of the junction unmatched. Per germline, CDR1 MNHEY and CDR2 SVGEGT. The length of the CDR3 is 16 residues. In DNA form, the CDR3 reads TGTGCCAGCAGTTACTCGGTAGCGGGGGGGCAGGACATTCAGTACTTC. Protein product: CASSYSVAGGQDIQYF.

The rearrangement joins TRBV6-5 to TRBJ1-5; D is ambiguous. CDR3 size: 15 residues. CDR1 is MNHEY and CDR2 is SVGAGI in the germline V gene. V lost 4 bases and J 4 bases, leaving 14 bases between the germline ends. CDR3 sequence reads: CASSFAGPSNQPQHF. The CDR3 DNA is TGTGCCAGCAGTTTTGCTGGGCCCTCTAATCAGCCCCAGCATTTT.

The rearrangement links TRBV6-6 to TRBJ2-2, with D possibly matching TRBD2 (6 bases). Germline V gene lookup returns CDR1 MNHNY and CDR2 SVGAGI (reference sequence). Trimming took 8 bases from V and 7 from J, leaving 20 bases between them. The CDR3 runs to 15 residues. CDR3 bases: TGTGCCAGCGGACCGGCGGGGAACTCACGCGGGGAGCTGTTTTTT. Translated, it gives CASGPAGNSRGELFF.

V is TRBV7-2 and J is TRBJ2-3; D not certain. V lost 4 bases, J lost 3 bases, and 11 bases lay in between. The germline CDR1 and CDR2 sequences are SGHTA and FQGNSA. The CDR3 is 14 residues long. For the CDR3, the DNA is TGTGCCAGCAGCTCGCCCCTAGGAACAGATACGCAGTATTTT. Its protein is CASSSPLGTDTQYF.

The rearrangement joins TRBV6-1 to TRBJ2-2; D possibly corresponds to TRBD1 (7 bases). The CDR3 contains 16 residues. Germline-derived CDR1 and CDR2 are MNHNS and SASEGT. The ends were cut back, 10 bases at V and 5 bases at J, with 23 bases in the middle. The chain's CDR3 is CATPPLEGAKTGELFF. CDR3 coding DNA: TGTGCCACCCCACCCTTGGAGGGGGCTAAGACCGGGGAGCTGTTTTTT.

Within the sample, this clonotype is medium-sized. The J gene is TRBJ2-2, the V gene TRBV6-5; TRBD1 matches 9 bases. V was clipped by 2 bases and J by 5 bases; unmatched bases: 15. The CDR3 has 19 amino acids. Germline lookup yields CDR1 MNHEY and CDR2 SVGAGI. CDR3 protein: CASSYGGTGFYSGTGELFF. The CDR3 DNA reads TGTGCCAGCAGTTACGGCGGGACAGGGTTTTATTCGGGTACCGGGGAGCTGTTTTTT.

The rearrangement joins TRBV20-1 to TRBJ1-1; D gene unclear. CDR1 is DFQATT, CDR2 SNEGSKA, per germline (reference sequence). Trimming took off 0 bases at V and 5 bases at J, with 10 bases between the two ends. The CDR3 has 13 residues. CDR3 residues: CSAREGVRTEAFF. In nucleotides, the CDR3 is TGCAGTGCTAGAGAGGGTGTTCGGACTGAAGCTTTCTTT.

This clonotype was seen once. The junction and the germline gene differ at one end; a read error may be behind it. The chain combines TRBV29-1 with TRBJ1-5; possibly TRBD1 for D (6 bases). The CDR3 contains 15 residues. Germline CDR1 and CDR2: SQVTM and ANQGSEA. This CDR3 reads CSHGQRRYSNQPKHF. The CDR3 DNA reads TGCAGCCATGGACAGAGAAGGTATAGCAATCAGCCCAAGCATTTT.

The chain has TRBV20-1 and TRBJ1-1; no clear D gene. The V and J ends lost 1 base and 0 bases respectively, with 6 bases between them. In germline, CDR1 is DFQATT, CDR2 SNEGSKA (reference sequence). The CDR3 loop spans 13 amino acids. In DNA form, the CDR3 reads TGCAGTGCTAGAGGACCCTTGAACACTGAAGCTTTCTTT. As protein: CSARGPLNTEAFF.

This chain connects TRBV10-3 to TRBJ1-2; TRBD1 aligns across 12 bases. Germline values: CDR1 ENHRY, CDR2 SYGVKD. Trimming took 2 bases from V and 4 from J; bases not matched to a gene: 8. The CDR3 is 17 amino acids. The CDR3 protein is CAISETTGTGGSYGYTF. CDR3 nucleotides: TGTGCCATCAGTGAGACCACCGGGACAGGGGGCTCCTATGGCTACACCTTC.

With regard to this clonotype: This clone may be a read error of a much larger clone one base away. In DNA form, the CDR3 reads TGTGCCACCAGCAGAGTAGCGGGGACCTACAAGCAGTACTTC. It yields the protein CATSRVAGTYKQYF. The V gene is TRBV15, the J gene TRBJ2-7, with 8 bases aligning to TRBD2. The germline V gene has CDR1 LNHNV and CDR2 YYDKDF (reference sequence). CDR3 length: 14 amino acids.

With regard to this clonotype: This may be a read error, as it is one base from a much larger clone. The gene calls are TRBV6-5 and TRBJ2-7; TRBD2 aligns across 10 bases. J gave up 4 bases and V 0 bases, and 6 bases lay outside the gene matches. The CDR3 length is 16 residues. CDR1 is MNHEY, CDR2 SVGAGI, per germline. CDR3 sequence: CASSYSSRTSGYEQYF. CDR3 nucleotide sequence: TGTGCCAGCAGTTACTCGAGTCGGACTAGCGGATACGAGCAGTACTTC.

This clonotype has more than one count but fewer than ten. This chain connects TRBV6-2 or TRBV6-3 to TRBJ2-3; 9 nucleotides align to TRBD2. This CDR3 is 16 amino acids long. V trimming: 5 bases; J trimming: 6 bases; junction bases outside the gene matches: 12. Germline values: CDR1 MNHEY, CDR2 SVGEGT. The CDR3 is CASSPLAGIAGDTQYF. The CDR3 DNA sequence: TGTGCCAGCAGTCCACTAGCGGGCATCGCGGGGGATACGCAGTATTTT.

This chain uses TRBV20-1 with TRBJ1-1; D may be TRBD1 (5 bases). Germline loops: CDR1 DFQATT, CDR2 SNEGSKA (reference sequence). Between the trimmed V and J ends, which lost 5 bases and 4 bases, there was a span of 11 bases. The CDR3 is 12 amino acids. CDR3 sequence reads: CSAWGGTTEAFF. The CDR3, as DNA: TGCAGTGCTTGGGGGGGGACCACTGAAGCTTTCTTT.

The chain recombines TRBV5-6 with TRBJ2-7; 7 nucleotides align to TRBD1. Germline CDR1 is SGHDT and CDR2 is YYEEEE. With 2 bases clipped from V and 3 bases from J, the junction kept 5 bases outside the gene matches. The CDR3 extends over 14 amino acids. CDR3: CASSFGTDLYEQYF. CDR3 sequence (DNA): TGTGCCAGCAGCTTTGGGACAGACCTCTACGAGCAGTACTTC.

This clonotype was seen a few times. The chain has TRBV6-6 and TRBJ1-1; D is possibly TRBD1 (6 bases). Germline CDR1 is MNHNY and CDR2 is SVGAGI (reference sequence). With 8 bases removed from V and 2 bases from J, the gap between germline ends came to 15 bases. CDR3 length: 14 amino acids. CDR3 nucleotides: TGTGCCAGCCGCACACCACAGGGAAACACTGAAGCTTTCTTT. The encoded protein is CASRTPQGNTEAFF.

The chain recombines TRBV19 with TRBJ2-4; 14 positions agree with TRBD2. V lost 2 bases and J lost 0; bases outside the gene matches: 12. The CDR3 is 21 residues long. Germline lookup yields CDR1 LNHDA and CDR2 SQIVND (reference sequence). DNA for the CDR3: TGTGCCAGTAGTATACTCTGGACTAGCGGGGGGACCTTTCCAGCCAAAAACATTCAGTACTTC. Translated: CASSILWTSGGTFPAKNIQYF. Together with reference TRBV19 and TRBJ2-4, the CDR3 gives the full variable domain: DGGITQSPKYLFRKEGQNVTLSCEQNLNHDAMYWYRQDPGQGLRLIYYSQIVNDFQKGDIAEGYSVSREKKESFPLTVTSAQKNPTAFYLCASSILWTSGGTFPAKNIQYFGAGTRLSVL.

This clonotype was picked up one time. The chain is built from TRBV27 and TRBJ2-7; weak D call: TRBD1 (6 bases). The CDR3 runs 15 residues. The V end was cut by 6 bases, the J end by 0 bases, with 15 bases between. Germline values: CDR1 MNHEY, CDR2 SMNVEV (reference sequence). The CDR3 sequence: CASRLASTGSYEQYF. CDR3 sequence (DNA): TGTGCCAGCAGACTCGCTTCGACAGGCTCCTACGAGCAGTACTTC.

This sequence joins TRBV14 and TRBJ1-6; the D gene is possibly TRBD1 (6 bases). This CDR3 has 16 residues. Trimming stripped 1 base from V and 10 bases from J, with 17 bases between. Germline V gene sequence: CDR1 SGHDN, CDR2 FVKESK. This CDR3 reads CASSQGPRGHFSPLHF. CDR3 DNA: TGTGCCAGCAGCCAAGGCCCCCGGGGACACTTCTCACCCCTCCACTTT.

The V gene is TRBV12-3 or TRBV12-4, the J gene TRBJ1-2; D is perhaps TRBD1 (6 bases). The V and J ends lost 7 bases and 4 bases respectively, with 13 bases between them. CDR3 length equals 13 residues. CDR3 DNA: TGTGCCAGCAACCCCGGACAGCTCTATGGCTACACCTTC. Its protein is CASNPGQLYGYTF.

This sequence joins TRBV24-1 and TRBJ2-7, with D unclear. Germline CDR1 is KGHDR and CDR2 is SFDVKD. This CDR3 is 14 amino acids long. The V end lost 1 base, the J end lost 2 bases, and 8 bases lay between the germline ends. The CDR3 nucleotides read TGTGCCACCAGTGATTTTAAGGCTCCCTACGAGCAGTACTTC. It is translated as CATSDFKAPYEQYF.

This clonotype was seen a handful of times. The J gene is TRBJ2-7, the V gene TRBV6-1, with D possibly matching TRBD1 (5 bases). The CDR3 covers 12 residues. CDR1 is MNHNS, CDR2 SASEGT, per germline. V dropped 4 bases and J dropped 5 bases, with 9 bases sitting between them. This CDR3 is CASSVFRDEQYF. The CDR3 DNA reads TGTGCCAGCAGTGTATTCAGGGACGAGCAGTACTTC.

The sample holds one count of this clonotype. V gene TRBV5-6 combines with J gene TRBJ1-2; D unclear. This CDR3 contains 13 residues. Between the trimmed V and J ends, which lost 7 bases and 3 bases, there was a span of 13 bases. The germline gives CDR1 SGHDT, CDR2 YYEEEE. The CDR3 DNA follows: TGTGCCAGCCAGTTTGGTGAGGACTATGGCTACACCTTC. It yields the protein CASQFGEDYGYTF.

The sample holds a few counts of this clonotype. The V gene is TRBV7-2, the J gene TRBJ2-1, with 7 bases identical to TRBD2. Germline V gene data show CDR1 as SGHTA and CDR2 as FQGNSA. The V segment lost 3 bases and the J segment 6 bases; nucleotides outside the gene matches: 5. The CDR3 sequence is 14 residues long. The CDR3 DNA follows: TGTGCCAGCAGCTTCCAGTGGGAGGGCAATGAGCAGTTCTTC. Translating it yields CASSFQWEGNEQFF.

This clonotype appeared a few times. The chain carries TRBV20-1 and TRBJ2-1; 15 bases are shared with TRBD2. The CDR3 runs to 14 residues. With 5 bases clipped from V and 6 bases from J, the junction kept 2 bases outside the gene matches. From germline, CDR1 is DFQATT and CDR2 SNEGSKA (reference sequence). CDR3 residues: CSAPGLAGGNEQFF. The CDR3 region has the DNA TGCAGTGCTCCGGGACTAGCGGGGGGCAATGAGCAGTTCTTC.

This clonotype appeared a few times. The CDR3 here is CASSIGDRGLNIQYF. CDR3 nucleotides: TGTGCCAGTAGTATAGGGGACAGGGGGTTGAACATTCAGTACTTC. This chain joins TRBV19 and TRBJ2-4; 11 bases are a match to TRBD1. V shed 1 base and J 7 bases; nucleotides not matched to a gene: 3. The germline gives CDR1 LNHDA, CDR2 SQIVND (reference sequence). The CDR3 contains 15 residues. Together with reference TRBV19 and TRBJ2-4, the CDR3 gives the full variable domain: DGGITQSPKYLFRKEGQNVTLSCEQNLNHDAMYWYRQDPGQGLRLIYYSQIVNDFQKGDIAEGYSVSREKKESFPLTVTSAQKNPTAFYLCASSIGDRGLNIQYFGAGTRLSVL.

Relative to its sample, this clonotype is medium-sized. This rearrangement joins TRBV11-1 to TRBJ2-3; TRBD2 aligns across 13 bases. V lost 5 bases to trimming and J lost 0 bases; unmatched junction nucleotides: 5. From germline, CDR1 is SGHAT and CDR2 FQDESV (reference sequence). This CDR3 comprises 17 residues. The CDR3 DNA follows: TGTGCCAGCAGCGATGGGACTAGCGGGGTGAGCACAGATACGCAGTATTTT. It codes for CASSDGTSGVSTDTQYF.